This T cell receptor (beta chain) appears in the sequencing data of a study of T cells expressing NK-cell markers. The V gene's germline CDR1 is MNHEY and CDR2 SVGAGI. This CDR3 is built from 16 residues. TCRdb reanalyzed the 5' RACE reads and collapses them to one entry per CDR3 protein, without DNA. Its listing shows over 350,000 distinct CDR3 sequences. The sequence derives from a woman aged 45-65 years in good health. The chain has TRBV6-5 and TRBJ2-1; the D call of TRBD2 rests on TCRdb alone, since no DNA is present to check it. Specimen: blood T cells: a sorted CD56 or NKG2C T cell subset, CD4+ or CD8+ T cells, or bulk PBMC T cells (not recorded which). CDR3: CASSPTGTSGPHEQFF.